The entry below gives a single T cell receptor beta chain sequence along with its context. This clonotype was observed a handful of times. The clone's antigen remains unknown. No qualities accompany the bases; no much larger clone lies one base away. CDR1 SSHAT and CDR2 FNYEAQ are derived from the germline V gene (reference sequence). A distance of 15 bases separates the germline ends of V and J, which lose 1 base and 8 bases respectively. The CDR3, cysteine through phenylalanine, is 15 amino acids long. Only the CDR3 portion is preserved as DNA: 45 bases, with reading frame beginning at the first base. These data originate in a study of T cells after yellow fever vaccination (dated by TCRdb to between 2018 and 2021). With respect to the entire study: The SMART-Seq v4 Ultra Low Input RNA kit was used to prepare libraries from fractions with low cell numbers. Blood samples were taken at several timepoints before and after primary and secondary immunization, and bulk PBMC replicates and cell subsets were isolated. Two healthy male donors, one aged 18 to 30 and one aged 30 to 40 years, made up the cohort. To track T-cell clones before and after primary and booster YFV17D yellow fever vaccination, bulk TCR alpha and beta repertoires were sequenced longitudinally.

TCR cDNA was synthesized by 5'RACE template switching, through which a universal primer site and unique molecular identifiers were introduced. cDNA synthesis was primed from both the TCR alpha and TCR beta constant segments. Libraries were amplified in two PCR steps, with sample barcodes and sequencing adapters added in the second step. Sequencing of libraries was performed on Illumina HiSeq 2500 (2x100 bp) or NovaSeq (2x150 bp). The paper's data handling went like this. Reads were demultiplexed and collapsed into UMI consensus sequences with MIGEC, and V(D)J alignment was performed with MiXCR. Vaccine-responding clonotypes were defined with edgeR using replicate PBMC samples, requiring FDR below 0.01 and a log2 fold change above 5 up to day 15. Bulk clonotypes were assigned CD4 or CD8 identity according to which sequenced CD4 or CD8 repertoire held them at higher abundance. TCRdb reprocessed the public reads (quality trimming at Q25 with fastp, clone calling with MiXCR) and kept in-frame beta chains. All rows with the same CDR3 protein become a single entry with the most common DNA and genes. In this record, the V and J calls reflect TCRdb's handling and not the investigators' own analysis. Across this sample there are hundreds of thousands of distinct CDR3 sequences, with approximately 16% seen only once. The leading ten clones occupy roughly 17% of the sample.

What the treatment or condition label conveys for this sample: live attenuated yellow fever vaccine strain. At every blood-draw timepoint, two biological replicates of bulk PBMCs were collected. A standard Ficoll-Paque protocol was used to isolate PBMCs from peripheral blood. TriZol was used to extract RNA from bulk PBMCs, CD4 and CD8 fractions, and dextramer-positive and dextramer-negative fractions. Study-wide findings and limitations: Because only two donors were included in the study, the extent to which the findings can be generalized is limited. Most clones expanded after primary vaccination were re-detected after the booster (96% of CD4 and 88% of CD8), suggesting broad memory maintenance. FACS-sorted repertoires could contain abundant contaminating clonotypes from the bulk population, so computational filtering was required. A small share of clonotypes was detected in both CD4 and CD8 compartments, with the overlap likely arising from convergent recombination. The secondary T-cell response was weaker than the primary response but faster, peaking on day 5 instead of day 15.

This sequence was found in a man aged 18 to 30 who received the YFV17D yellow fever vaccine. The sequence links TRBV7-7 to TRBJ2-1; 7 matching bases give a weak D call of TRBD2. The specimen comprised PBMCs, sampled 5 days after the first yellow fever vaccination. The DNA reads as follows: TGTGCCAGCAGCTTAGGGCGGGGGCAGAGTTATGAGCAGTTCTTC. Its translation is CASSLGRGQSYEQFF.